The 26 T cell receptor beta chains below come from one sample, sequenced in a study of CXCR3-negative and CXCR3-positive naive CD8 T cells. Study-level points and caveats: CXCR3-positive naive cells carried more hydrophobic TRB CDR3s than CXCR3-negative ones.

UMI-labeled TRB cDNA libraries were prepared by 5' RACE. TCRdb reprocessed the 5' RACE reads, with one entry per CDR3 protein and no DNA. Its listing shows 150,000 or so distinct CDR3 sequences. Their specific antigens are unknown. What was sequenced was naive CXCR3+ CD8+ T cells from blood. Subset noted: CD45RO-CCR7+CD27+CD95- naive CD8+ T cells expressing CXCR3 (TNR3+). The receptors here all came from a human donor in good health. Some clones in this sample may be carry-over from other donors' samples.

The chain couples TRBV7-9 to TRBJ1-1. This CDR3 has 12 amino acids. The germline V gene encodes CDR1 SEHNR and CDR2 FQNEAQ (reference sequence). CDR3 in amino acids: CASSLDGTEAFF.

The chain joins TRBV7-2 to TRBJ2-3; there is no DNA to check the TCRdb D call of TRBD1. This CDR3 comprises 14 residues. The V gene's germline CDR1 is SGHTA and CDR2 FQGNSA. The CDR3 sequence is CASSLGAGGPGADF.

CDR3: CASRATGTQVGREQYF. The chain employs TRBV12-3 or TRBV12-4 and TRBJ2-7; the TRBD2 assignment by TCRdb is unverifiable without DNA. The CDR3 has 16 amino acids.

This chain's CDR3 is CASSLRPDALSEQFF. The rearrangement links TRBV12-3 or TRBV12-4 to TRBJ2-1; TCRdb gives TRBD1 as the D gene, but with no DNA this cannot be confirmed. The CDR3 spans 15 residues.

This chain connects TRBV7-6 to TRBJ1-4. Germline lookup yields CDR1 SGHVS and CDR2 FNYEAQ. This CDR3 has 15 amino acids. The CDR3: CASSLGPASTEKLFF.

The chain uses TRBV20-1 and TRBJ1-1; the TRBD1 assignment by TCRdb is unverifiable without DNA. CDR3 size: 13 residues. The germline CDR1 and CDR2 sequences are DFQATT and SNEGSKA (reference sequence). The CDR3 protein is CSANQGSGTEAFF.

This CDR3 reads CASSAGPSTEAFF. The chain uses TRBV9 and TRBJ1-1. The germline CDR1 and CDR2 sequences are SGDLS and YYNGEE. The CDR3 extends over 13 amino acids.

The CDR3 region is CASSVQGGSNTEAFF. This chain joins TRBV9 and TRBJ1-1; TCRdb calls TRBD1, which cannot be checked without DNA. This CDR3 spans 15 amino acids. CDR1 is SGDLS, CDR2 YYNGEE, per germline.

The chain employs TRBV4-2 and TRBJ2-7. Germline V lookup: CDR1 LGHNA, CDR2 YNFKEQ. The CDR3 loop spans 13 amino acids. CDR3 amino acids: CASRVEGSNEQYF.

This sequence joins TRBV11-2 and TRBJ2-7. This CDR3 contains 13 residues. Germline CDR1 SGHAT, CDR2 FQNNGV. The CDR3 is CASSLGALVEQYF.

The rearrangement joins TRBV5-6 to TRBJ1-1; TCRdb picks TRBD1, but there is no DNA to check that call. From germline, CDR1 is SGHDT and CDR2 YYEEEE. This CDR3 has 13 amino acids. CDR3 in amino acids: CASNAPGSTEAFF.

The rearrangement joins TRBV27 to TRBJ2-1. The CDR3 runs to 11 residues. Germline V gene sequence: CDR1 MNHEY, CDR2 SMNVEV (reference sequence). The CDR3 is CASSLYNEQFF.

The rearrangement links TRBV28 to TRBJ1-6. This CDR3 is 17 amino acids long. CDR1 is MDHEN and CDR2 is SYDVKM in the germline V gene. The chain's CDR3 is CASTAKGWGVFDSPLHF.

The rearrangement joins TRBV5-4 to TRBJ2-7; TCRdb lists TRBD1, though no DNA is available to test this call. Germline assignment: CDR1 SGHNT and CDR2 YYREEE (reference sequence). The CDR3 length is 14 residues. This chain's CDR3 is CASSSKQGVDEQYF.

The gene calls are TRBV2 and TRBJ2-1; TCRdb's D call, TRBD2, is unchecked because there is no DNA. The CDR3 extends over 14 amino acids. Germline CDR1 reads SNHLY; CDR2 reads FYNNEI. The CDR3 sequence: CASSGSGGYNEQFF. Drawing the rest from reference TRBV2 and TRBJ2-1, the complete variable domain is EPEVTQTPSHQVTQMGQEVILRCVPISNHLYFYWYRQILGQKVEFLVSFYNNEISEKSEIFDDQFSVERPDGSNFTLKIRSTKLEDSAMYFCASSGSGGYNEQFFGPGTRLTVL.

Here the CDR3 reads CATSRKGLAGDGYEQYF. The chain employs TRBV15 and TRBJ2-7; TCRdb returns TRBD2, unconfirmable since there is no DNA. CDR1 is LNHNV and CDR2 is YYDKDF in the germline V gene (reference sequence). This CDR3 region has 17 residues.

The CDR3 region is CSARDGTGHTDTQYF. This sequence joins TRBV20-1 and TRBJ2-3; TCRdb's assignment of TRBD1 cannot be checked, as there is no DNA. The CDR3 loop spans 15 amino acids. From germline, CDR1 is DFQATT and CDR2 SNEGSKA (reference sequence).

The V gene is TRBV13, the J gene TRBJ2-1. Germline CDR1 PRHDT, CDR2 FYEKMQ (reference sequence). The CDR3 loop spans 14 amino acids. The chain's CDR3 is CASSPQGPYNEQFF.

CDR3 sequence: CASRTVPYIGTYEQYF. The rearrangement uses TRBV7-2 and TRBJ2-7; TCRdb indicates TRBD1, and absent DNA this call remains unverified. Germline CDR1 SGHTA, CDR2 FQGNSA. This CDR3 is 16 amino acids long. The full variable domain, rest sourced from reference TRBV7-2 and TRBJ2-7, is GAGVSQSPSNKVTEKGKDVELRCDPISGHTALYWYRQSLGQGLEFLIYFQGNSAPDKSGLPSDRFSAERTGGSVSTLTIQRTQQEDSAVYLCASRTVPYIGTYEQYFGPGTRLTVT.

The rearrangement links TRBV11-3 to TRBJ2-2; absent DNA, TCRdb's TRBD2 call cannot be checked. This CDR3 region has 18 residues. CDR1 and CDR2 (germline): SGHNT, YENEEA. The CDR3 sequence is CASSPREGLAGATGELFF.

The rearrangement links TRBV30 to TRBJ2-7; without DNA, the TCRdb call of TRBD1 cannot be checked. The CDR3 has 13 amino acids. Germline loops: CDR1 GTSNPN, CDR2 SVGIG (reference sequence). CDR3 sequence: CAWGDRTFYEQYF.

The gene calls are TRBV3-1 and TRBJ2-3. Germline V gene data show CDR1 as LGHDT and CDR2 as YNNKEL (reference sequence). The CDR3 length is 14 residues. CDR3 sequence reads: CASSLTPSTDTQYF.

The V and J genes are TRBV21-1 and TRBJ2-1; the TRBD2 assignment by TCRdb is unverifiable without DNA. TRBV21-1 is given as a pseudogene. CDR3 length: 16 residues. The CDR3: CASSKVTSGDDNEQFF.

V is TRBV7-9 and J is TRBJ1-5. Looked up from germline, CDR1 is SEHNR and CDR2 is FQNEAQ (reference sequence). The CDR3 totals 18 residues. This CDR3 reads CASSLAWVEGVSNQPQHF.

The chain recombines TRBV4-1 with TRBJ1-1; TCRdb's D call of TRBD1 is untestable without DNA. CDR3 length: 15 amino acids. Germline V gene sequence: CDR1 MGHRA, CDR2 YSYEKL. CDR3 sequence reads: CASSDPTGGGWEAFF.

The chain uses TRBV27 and TRBJ2-4; no DNA is available, so the TRBD2 call from TCRdb remains unchecked. This CDR3 comprises 14 residues. The germline CDR1 and CDR2 sequences are MNHEY and SMNVEV (reference sequence). This CDR3 reads CASSIISGTGLQYF.